These 21 T cell receptor beta chains were all obtained from the same sample, sequenced in a study of blood T cells in healthy people across ages. A second roughly 6 to 11 cycle PCR used barcoded and J-beta primers. Using its own MiXCR run on the 5' RACE reads, TCRdb lists one record per CDR3 protein. Of about 830,000 distinct CDR3 sequences listed, around 62% were seen once; the top ten hold 28%. The sample comprised blood. The receptor set was obtained from a man younger than 45 in good health.

The chain couples TRBV7-2 to TRBJ2-3; 8 bases align to TRBD2. The CDR3 length is 15 residues. The germline V gene has CDR1 SGHTA and CDR2 FQGNSA. V dropped 5 bases and J dropped 4; count of bases not matched to a gene: 8. In nucleotides, the CDR3 is TGTGCCAGCAGCCCGGGACTAGGTTATTCAGATACGCAGTATTTT. It yields the protein CASSPGLGYSDTQYF.

A single count supports this clonotype. The junction departs from germline at one end; a sequencing error may be responsible. The chain uses TRBV6-1 and TRBJ1-2; the D gene is possibly TRBD1 (6 bases). Looked up from germline, CDR1 is MNHNS and CDR2 is SASEGT. The CDR3 extends over 16 amino acids. The chain's CDR3 is CASSDHKTGSNYGYTF. The CDR3 DNA reads as TGCGCCAGCAGTGATCACAAGACAGGTTCTAACTATGGCTACACCTTC.

This chain uses TRBV19 with TRBJ1-6; TRBD1 matches 8 bases. This CDR3 contains 12 residues. V lost 8 bases and J lost 11; bases outside the gene matches: 5. Germline lookup yields CDR1 LNHDA and CDR2 SQIVND (reference sequence). The CDR3 bases are TGTGCCAGTTGGGACAGGAATGCACCCCTCCACTTT. This translates into CASWDRNAPLHF.

Turning to this clonotype: A much larger clone is a single base away; this may be a read error. The gene calls are TRBV7-2 and TRBJ2-1, with no clear D. V gave up 1 base and J gave up 0 bases, with 7 bases separating them. The CDR3 runs to 15 residues. CDR1 and CDR2 from the germline V gene are SGHTA and FQGNSA. This CDR3 is CASSLEWSSYNEQFF. CDR3 bases: TGTGCCAGCAGCTTAGAGTGGAGCTCCTACAATGAGCAGTTCTTC. The entire variable domain, with the rest obtained from reference TRBV7-2 and TRBJ2-1, is as follows: GAGVSQSPSNKVTEKGKDVELRCDPISGHTALYWYRQSLGQGLEFLIYFQGNSAPDKSGLPSDRFSAERTGGSVSTLTIQRTQQEDSAVYLCASSLEWSSYNEQFFGPGTRLTVL.

The V and J genes are TRBV6-5 and TRBJ1-6; maybe TRBD1 (5 bases). The CDR3 loop spans 15 amino acids. The V and J ends lost 2 bases and 7 bases respectively, with 12 bases between them. Germline V lookup: CDR1 MNHEY, CDR2 SVGAGI. CDR3 sequence: CASSYVDTGNSPLHF. DNA for the CDR3: TGTGCCAGCAGTTACGTGGACACGGGAAATTCACCCCTCCACTTT.

This clonotype appeared a few times. The chain uses TRBV29-1 and TRBJ2-4; D is undetermined. The DNA end lines up better with TRBJ2-7; the J call may be wrong. Germline values: CDR1 SQVTM, CDR2 ANQGSEA. This CDR3 is 13 amino acids long. CDR3 sequence (DNA): TGCAGCGTTGCCTCAGGAGTCGGTTACGAGCAGTACTTC. Its protein product is CSVASGVGYEQYF.

The chain employs TRBV6-2 or TRBV6-3 and TRBJ2-7; possibly TRBD2 for D (6 bases). Per germline, CDR1 MNHEY and CDR2 SVGEGT. Trimming stripped 5 bases from V and 1 base from J, with 18 bases between. The CDR3 is made up of 16 amino acids. CDR3 sequence: CASSPYGEVLSYEQYF. CDR3 coding DNA: TGTGCCAGCAGTCCCTACGGGGAGGTCCTATCCTACGAGCAGTACTTC.

The rearrangement links TRBV4-1 to TRBJ2-5; D gene unclear. V lost 1 base to trimming and J lost 5 bases, with 14 bases between them. Germline V CDR1 and CDR2: MGHRA, YSYEKL. The CDR3 has 15 amino acids. The CDR3 here is CASSQVSTRMETQYF. The CDR3 coding sequence is TGCGCCAGCAGCCAAGTGTCTACCAGGATGGAGACCCAGTACTTC.

V and J are TRBV7-2 and TRBJ1-5; 7 nucleotides line up with TRBD1. After removal of 11 bases from V and 5 bases from J, the junction contained 12 bases not matched to a gene. This CDR3 comprises 14 residues. Germline V gene data show CDR1 as SGHTA and CDR2 as FQGNSA. DNA for the CDR3: TGTGCCTCTTCCAGGGGGGGACCCTATCAGCCCCAGCATTTT. It specifies CASSRGGPYQPQHF. Variable domain in full (rest from reference TRBV7-2 and TRBJ1-5): GAGVSQSPSNKVTEKGKDVELRCDPISGHTALYWYRQSLGQGLEFLIYFQGNSAPDKSGLPSDRFSAERTGGSVSTLTIQRTQQEDSAVYLCASSRGGPYQPQHFGDGTRLSIL.

The gene calls are TRBV7-9 and TRBJ1-6; the match to TRBD1 covers 7 bases. The trim removed 1 base at V and 6 bases at J, leaving 3 bases unmatched. This CDR3 is built from 15 residues. Per germline, CDR1 SEHNR and CDR2 FQNEAQ (reference sequence). CDR3 sequence: CASSLGQGFNSPLHF. Here the CDR3 DNA reads TGTGCCAGCAGCTTAGGACAGGGCTTTAATTCACCCCTCCACTTT.

This chain joins TRBV11-1 and TRBJ2-3, with 7 bases that match TRBD2. The CDR3 has 16 residues. With 5 bases clipped from V and 3 bases from J, the junction kept 11 bases outside the gene matches. Germline-derived CDR1 and CDR2 are SGHAT and FQDESV (reference sequence). CDR3 nucleotides: TGTGCCAGCAGCCCTGCGGAGGGGCGGGGGACAGATACGCAGTATTTT. Amino acid sequence: CASSPAEGRGTDTQYF.

CDR3 DNA: TGTGCCAGCAGAACCGGACAGGGGAGTGACATTCAGTACTTC. Translating it yields CASRTGQGSDIQYF. The chain is built from TRBV7-2 and TRBJ2-5; TRBD1 matches 9 bases. The DNA end favors TRBJ2-4, so the J call may be wrong. The CDR3 contains 14 residues. Per the germline V gene, CDR1 is SGHTA and CDR2 is FQGNSA.

The V and J genes are TRBV29-1 and TRBJ1-2; 9 bases are a match to TRBD1. V trimming: 0 bases; J trimming: 7 bases; junction bases outside the gene matches: 6. The length of the CDR3 is 14 residues. The germline V gene has CDR1 SQVTM and CDR2 ANQGSEA. CDR3 loop: CSVEDPRDRVGYTF. The CDR3 DNA follows: TGCAGCGTTGAAGATCCCCGGGACAGGGTTGGCTACACCTTC.

This chain connects TRBV20-1 to TRBJ2-4, with D uncertain. CDR1 DFQATT and CDR2 SNEGSKA come from the germline V gene (reference sequence). V dropped 3 bases and J dropped 0 bases, with 21 bases sitting between them. The CDR3 spans 18 residues. The CDR3 region has the DNA TGCAGTGCTAGTACCCCTAGGTCCTTAGGTTTAGCCAAAAACATTCAGTACTTC. As protein: CSASTPRSLGLAKNIQYF.

A few counts support this clonotype. The rearrangement links TRBV10-3 to TRBJ2-3; 7 positions agree with TRBD2. The CDR3 runs 13 residues. With 8 bases clipped from V and 2 bases from J, the junction kept 4 bases outside the gene matches. Germline CDR1 is ENHRY and CDR2 is SYGVKD. Here the CDR3 reads CAIRGDFTDTQYF. The CDR3 nucleotides read TGTGCCATCCGGGGGGACTTCACAGATACGCAGTATTTT.

This clonotype turned up a few times. The V and J genes are TRBV27 and TRBJ2-4, with D tentatively TRBD2 (6 bases). The DNA matches TRBJ2-7 better at its end, which makes the J call doubtful. Germline V gene data show CDR1 as MNHEY and CDR2 as SMNVEV (reference sequence). The CDR3 extends over 14 amino acids. The CDR3 reads CASSSGLTSYEQYF. CDR3 coding DNA: TGTGCCAGCAGTTCCGGACTAACTTCCTACGAGCAGTACTTC.

The genes are TRBV2 and TRBJ1-2, with D perhaps TRBD1 (6 bases). The V and J ends lost 4 bases and 6 bases respectively, with 18 bases between them. This CDR3 is built from 15 residues. Germline CDR1 SNHLY, CDR2 FYNNEI. The CDR3 loop is CASSVREGGGNGYTF. Here the CDR3 DNA reads TGTGCCAGCAGTGTCCGCGAGGGGGGAGGAAATGGCTACACCTTC.

The chain joins TRBV11-3 to TRBJ2-5, with 11 bases lining up with TRBD2. The CDR3 is made up of 16 amino acids. The germline V gene encodes CDR1 SGHNT and CDR2 YENEEA. V gave up 5 bases and J gave up 5 bases; unmatched junction bases: 10. The CDR3, as DNA: TGTGCCAGCAGCCCAGGCACGACTAGCGGGGCGGAGACCCAGTACTTC. Translation gives CASSPGTTSGAETQYF.

The chain employs TRBV4-2 and TRBJ1-6, with D possibly TRBD1 on 5 matching bases. In germline, CDR1 is LGHNA, CDR2 YNFKEQ. The CDR3 covers 17 residues. V was pared by 1 base and J by 8 bases, with 18 bases between. CDR3 nucleotide sequence: TGTGCCAGCAGCCAAGTCACGGCACCGGGGGTTGATTCACCCCTCCACTTT. Translated, it gives CASSQVTAPGVDSPLHF.

This chain joins TRBV28 and TRBJ1-2; D is unclear. CDR1 and CDR2 from the germline V gene are MDHEN and SYDVKM. The CDR3 has 14 residues. The V end lost 6 bases, the J end lost 4 bases, and 15 bases lay between the germline ends. DNA for the CDR3: TGTGCCAGCAGCCCGCCCGGGCCTGGCTATGGCTACACCTTC. This gives the protein CASSPPGPGYGYTF.

The count of this clonotype is one. This rearrangement joins TRBV6-6 to TRBJ2-3; D possibly corresponds to TRBD2 (5 bases). In germline, CDR1 is MNHNY, CDR2 SVGAGI (reference sequence). The CDR3 loop spans 14 amino acids. V gave up 8 bases and J gave up 4 bases, with 16 bases separating them. CDR3 protein: CASSLRVVADTQYF. Written as DNA, the CDR3 is TGTGCCAGCTCCCTGCGGGTAGTCGCAGATACGCAGTATTTT.